Given below is one T cell receptor beta chain in context. The antigen is not known. This specimen belongs to a study of T cell repertoires in cytomegalovirus infection. Overall study context: Recently described HLA-C-restricted plus well-studied HLA-B-restricted CMV epitopes were used. Public TCR beta signatures indicated both CMV infection and matching HLA type. General observations from the study: Clonotype analysis showed dominance of the ex vivo response by HLA-C-restricted CMV-specific TCR beta clonotypes. The study identified carriers of CMV plus the relevant HLA from cumulative public TCR beta family frequency.

This CDR3 spans 16 amino acids. CDR1 and CDR2 from the germline V gene are SGHVT and SQSDAQ. Germline trimming cut 6 bases from V and 0 bases from J; bases unmatched to any gene: 10. TCRdb itself ran the reads through MiXCR, one entry per CDR3 protein. The sample yields approximately 990,000 distinct CDR3 sequences, 31% seen once. This sequence originates from a human donor in good health (CMV status not recorded). Some clones in this sample may be carry-over from other donors' samples. Sequencing used cultured CD8+ T cells from PBMCs, obtained from culture after CMV antigen stimulation. The rearrangement links TRBV7-4 to TRBJ1-1; 7 bases align to TRBD1. The CDR3 sequence is CASRPTGMGVNTEAFF. CDR3 nucleotide sequence: TGTGCCAGCAGACCGACAGGGATGGGAGTGAACACTGAAGCTTTCTTT.